This T cell receptor (beta chain) was profiled in a study of shared clonotypes between healthy human individuals. The study's findings and limits: It was expected that sequencing depth would affect clonotype sharing among donors. Only a few donors were included, so the genetic and exposure-history diversity represented was limited. Compared with memory subsets, naive subsets generally had larger estimated richness.

CDR3 size: 15 residues. Germline values: CDR1 MNHEY, CDR2 SMNVEV (reference sequence). V gave up 5 bases and J gave up 5 bases; unmatched junction bases: 11. This clone has a single count. Its antigen is undetermined. Sequenced by immunoSEQ multiplex PCR; TCRdb stores in-frame clones only, minus some. Here the sample spans roughly 770,000 clones, around 96% being singletons. It was CD45RO-negative cells, positively selected for CCR7, that made up naive CD8 cells, with terminally differentiated effector memory CD45RA+ cells excluded. Nashville, Tennessee was home to all donors, who were Caucasian adults.

This clonotype was sampled from a man younger than 40 in good health. The chain joins TRBV27 to TRBJ1-2, with 7 bases identical to TRBD1. The sequenced material came from naive CD8+ T cells sorted from blood. CDR3 region: CASSPRGQANYGYTF. As DNA, the CDR3 is TGTGCCAGCAGTCCCCGAGGACAGGCGAATTATGGCTACACCTTC.